The rows below give T cell receptor beta chains drawn from one sample of a study of shared clonotypes between healthy human individuals. Profiling relied on immunoSEQ multiplex PCR, and the TCRdb table lists in-frame clones only, not all of them. This table holds about 1 million clones, roughly 75% found once. Material for sequencing was memory CD4+ T cells sorted from blood. These receptors were obtained from a man aged 18 to 35 in good health. Both conserved end residues are part of each CDR3. The D gene is left open where the match is weak. Clone size is stated in some rows and not others, as once, few, many or a class when expanded.

TRBV6-1,.,TRBJ2-7,.,TGTGCCAGCAGTGCAGGATACGAGCAGTACTTC,CASSAGYEQYF
TRBV30,.,TRBJ1-6,TRBD1,TGTGCCTGGAGTCGACAGGGGTATTCACCCCTCCACTTT,CAWSRQGYSPLHF
TRBV28,.,TRBJ1-1,TRBD1,TGTGCCAGCAGGACACAGGGGACTAAGAACACTGAAGCTTTCTTT,CASRTQGTKNTEAFF
TRBV7-9,.,TRBJ2-7,TRBD1,TGTGCCAGCAGCTTAGCGGGGGGACAGGGGAGTTACGAGCAGTACTTC,CASSLAGGQGSYEQYF
TRBV18,.,TRBJ2-5,.,TGTGCCAGCTCACCTCCCCTCCACCCAGGAGGGGTGAAAGAGACCCAGTACTTC,CASSPPLHPGGVKETQYF
TRBV19,.,TRBJ1-2,.,TGTGCCAGTAGTCCAACCCCGGGAGGCCGCAACTATGGCTACACCTTC,CASSPTPGGRNYGYTF
TRBV10-2,.,TRBJ1-3,.,TGCGCCAGCATGACGCCAAATGGAAACACCATATATTTT,CASMTPNGNTIYF
TRBV20-1,once,TRBJ2-5,.,TGCAGTGCTAGAGTTTCAGAGACCCAGTACTTC,CSARVSETQYF
TRBV6-5,many,TRBJ2-5,.,TGTGCCAGCAGTTACTGGGGGGAGACCCAGTACTTC,CASSYWGETQYF
TRBV5-6,once,TRBJ1-6,.,TGTGCCAGCAGCTTGACGGGCAATTCACCCCTCCACTTT,CASSLTGNSPLHF
TRBV28,.,TRBJ2-7,TRBD2,TGTGCCAGCCTGACTAGCGGGGGGGTCTTGTACGAGCAGTACTTC,CASLTSGGVLYEQYF
TRBV9,.,TRBJ2-2,.,TGTGCCAGCAGCGTAGGCAATAACGCGAACACCGGGGAGCTGTTTTTT,CASSVGNNANTGELFF
TRBV28,.,TRBJ2-2,.,TGTGCCAGCAGTTTTAGGCAGTACACCGGGGAGCTGTTTTTT,CASSFRQYTGELFF
TRBV4-3,.,TRBJ2-7,.,TGCGCCAGCAGCCAAGATATGATGGCTAACTACGAGCAGTACTTC,CASSQDMMANYEQYF
TRBV27,.,TRBJ1-6,.,TGTGCCAGCAGATATCGGGGGGAACGGAGTTCACCCCTCCACTTT,CASRYRGERSSPLHF
TRBV1,.,TRBJ1-3,.,TGCACCAGCAGCCAAGATGAGTTAGGGGTTGCTGGAAACACCATATATTTT,CTSSQDELGVAGNTIYF
TRBV2,.,TRBJ2-7,TRBD1,TGTGCCAGCAGTCCCGGGACAGGTGTGAACGAGCAGTACTTC,CASSPGTGVNEQYF
TRBV19,.,TRBJ2-7,.,TGTGCCAGTAGTATGACCTTGTTGCGAGAGTACGAGCAGTACTTC,CASSMTLLREYEQYF
TRBV30,.,TRBJ1-2,.,TGTGCCTGGAGTCTTGGCAGGGTATACGATGGCTACACCTTC,CAWSLGRVYDGYTF
TRBV19,.,TRBJ1-3,.,TGTGCCAGTAGACTGAGGGGAACTGGAAACACCATATATTTT,CASRLRGTGNTIYF
TRBV7-2,.,TRBJ2-1,TRBD1,TGTGCCAGCAGCTTAGCGGGGACAGGGGGATATGAGCAGTTCTTC,CASSLAGTGGYEQFF
TRBV11-2,.,TRBJ2-1,TRBD2,TGTGCCAGCAGCGAACTAGCGGGAGTCGGCAATGAGCAGTTCTTC,CASSELAGVGNEQFF
TRBV6-1,few,TRBJ1-3,.,TGTGCCAGCAGTGACGGGCTCTCTGGAAACACCATATATTTT,CASSDGLSGNTIYF
TRBV6-6,.,TRBJ2-7,.,TGTGCCAGCACCTCAGGAGACCGAGGGCAGTACTTC,CASTSGDRGQYF
TRBV14,.,TRBJ2-7,.,TGTGCCAGCAGCCAACCAGGAAATCCCTACGAGCAGTACTTC,CASSQPGNPYEQYF
TRBV6-5,.,TRBJ2-7,TRBD1,TGTGCCAGCAGTTACCATACGGACAGGGTACGCGAGCAGTACTTC,CASSYHTDRVREQYF
TRBV9,few,TRBJ2-7,TRBD1,TGTGCCAGCAGCGGAAGACAGGGGTCCTACGAGCAGTACTTC,CASSGRQGSYEQYF
TRBV9,.,TRBJ2-5,.,TGTGCCAGCGGCCCCCAGATGACTAGCCAAGAGACCCAGTACTTC,CASGPQMTSQETQYF